This TCR beta chain stems from a study of cytomegalovirus exposure and HLA in healthy donors. This CDR3 region has 14 residues. CDR1 MNHNY and CDR2 SVGAGI come from the germline V gene (reference sequence). V shed 0 bases and J shed 2 bases, with 7 bases lying between them. The PCR was carried out with 60 Vbeta primers and 13 Jbeta primers. Assay: immunoSEQ multiplex PCR; the TCRdb copy retains only in-frame clones and omits some. The sample has some 130,000 clones, around three quarters seen once; the top ten hold roughly 2%. This TCR derives from a man younger than 35 in good health and CMV-seronegative. The chain employs TRBV6-6 and TRBJ1-1; the D is unclear. Sequencing was done on a sample of PBMCs. CDR3 nucleotide sequence: TGTGCCAGCAGTTACTCCAACATAAACACTGAAGCTTTCTTT. It yields the protein CASSYSNINTEAFF.